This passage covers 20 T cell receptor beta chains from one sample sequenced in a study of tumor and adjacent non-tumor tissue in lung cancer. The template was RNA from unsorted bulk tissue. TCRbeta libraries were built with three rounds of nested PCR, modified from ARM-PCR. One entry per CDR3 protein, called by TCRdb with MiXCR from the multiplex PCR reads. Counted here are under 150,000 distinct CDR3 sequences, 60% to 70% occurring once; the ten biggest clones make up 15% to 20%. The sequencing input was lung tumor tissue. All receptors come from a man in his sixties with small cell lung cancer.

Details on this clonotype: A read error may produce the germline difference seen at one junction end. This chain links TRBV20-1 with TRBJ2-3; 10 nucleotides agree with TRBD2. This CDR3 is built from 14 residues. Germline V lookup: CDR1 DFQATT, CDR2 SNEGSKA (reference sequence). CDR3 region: CNATGTSETDTQYF. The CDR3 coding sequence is TGCAATGCTACCGGGACTAGCGAGACAGATACGCAGTATTTC.

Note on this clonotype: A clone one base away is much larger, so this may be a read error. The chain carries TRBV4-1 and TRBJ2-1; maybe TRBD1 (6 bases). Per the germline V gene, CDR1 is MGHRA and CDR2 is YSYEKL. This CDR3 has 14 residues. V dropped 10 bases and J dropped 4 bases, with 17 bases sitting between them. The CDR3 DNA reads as TGCGCCACCAAGGTGGGACAACCGTACAATGAGCAGTTCTTC. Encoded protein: CATKVGQPYNEQFF.

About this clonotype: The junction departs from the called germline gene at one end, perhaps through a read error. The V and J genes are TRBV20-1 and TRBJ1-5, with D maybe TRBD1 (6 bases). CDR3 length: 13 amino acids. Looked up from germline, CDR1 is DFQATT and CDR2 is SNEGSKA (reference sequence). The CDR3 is CTASMGGAQPQHF. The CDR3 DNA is TGCACTGCTAGTATGGGGGGCGCCCAGCCCCAGCATTTT.

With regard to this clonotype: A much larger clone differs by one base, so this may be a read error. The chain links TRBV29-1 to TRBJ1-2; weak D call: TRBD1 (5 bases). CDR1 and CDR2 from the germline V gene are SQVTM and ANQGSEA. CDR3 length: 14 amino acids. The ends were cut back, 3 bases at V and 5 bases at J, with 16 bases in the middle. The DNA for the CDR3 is TGCAGCGTTGACTCCGTGACGGGACCGTATGGCTACACCTTC. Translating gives CSVDSVTGPYGYTF.

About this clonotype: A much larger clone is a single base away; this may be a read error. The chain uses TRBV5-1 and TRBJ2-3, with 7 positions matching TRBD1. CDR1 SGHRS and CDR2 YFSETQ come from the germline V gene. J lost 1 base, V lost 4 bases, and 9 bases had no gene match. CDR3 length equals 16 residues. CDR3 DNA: TGCGCCAGCAGCCTGGGACAGATTCCTTGCACAGATACGCAGTATTTT. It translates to CASSLGQIPCTDTQYF.

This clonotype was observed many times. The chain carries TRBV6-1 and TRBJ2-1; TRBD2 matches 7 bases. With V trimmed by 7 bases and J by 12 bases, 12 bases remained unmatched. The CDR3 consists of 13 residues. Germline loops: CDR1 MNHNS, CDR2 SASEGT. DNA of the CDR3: TGTGCCAGCACCTCAATGGGGGGGGGATGGCAGTTCTTC. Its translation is CASTSMGGGWQFF.

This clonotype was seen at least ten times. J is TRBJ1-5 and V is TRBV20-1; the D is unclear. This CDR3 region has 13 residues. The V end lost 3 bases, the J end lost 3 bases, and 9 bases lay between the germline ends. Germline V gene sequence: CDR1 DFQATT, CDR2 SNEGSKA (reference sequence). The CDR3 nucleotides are TGCAGTGCTAGCCGGGCTCACAATCAGCCCCAGCATTTT. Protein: CSASRAHNQPQHF.

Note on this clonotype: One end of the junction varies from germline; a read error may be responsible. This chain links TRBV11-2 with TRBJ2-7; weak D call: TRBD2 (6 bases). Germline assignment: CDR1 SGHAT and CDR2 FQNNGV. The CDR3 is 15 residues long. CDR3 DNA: TGTGCTAGCAGTGTGACTAGTAGGGAGTTCTACGAGAAGTATTTC. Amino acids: CASSVTSREFYEKYF.

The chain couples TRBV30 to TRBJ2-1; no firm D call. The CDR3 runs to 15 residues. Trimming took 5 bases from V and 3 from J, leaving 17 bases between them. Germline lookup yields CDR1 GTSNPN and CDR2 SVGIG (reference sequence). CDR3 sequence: CAWRPIGLVYNEQFF. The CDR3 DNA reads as TGTGCCTGGCGGCCCATCGGCCTGGTCTACAATGAGCAGTTCTTC.

The CDR3 reads CAISECPGGTEAFF. CDR3 sequence (DNA): TGTGCCATCAGTGAGTGTCCCGGTGGCACTGAAGCTTTCTTT. The chain combines TRBV10-3 with TRBJ1-1; D remains ambiguous. Germline V gene sequence: CDR1 ENHRY, CDR2 SYGVKD. This CDR3 comprises 14 residues. Trimming pared 1 base from V and 4 bases from J, leaving 10 bases between.

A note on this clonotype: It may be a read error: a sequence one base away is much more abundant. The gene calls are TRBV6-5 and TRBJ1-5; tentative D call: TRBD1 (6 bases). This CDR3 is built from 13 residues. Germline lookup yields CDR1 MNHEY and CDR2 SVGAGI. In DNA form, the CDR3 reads TGTGCCAGCAGCACAGGGTCCAATCGGCCCCAGCATTTT. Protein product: CASSTGSNRPQHF.

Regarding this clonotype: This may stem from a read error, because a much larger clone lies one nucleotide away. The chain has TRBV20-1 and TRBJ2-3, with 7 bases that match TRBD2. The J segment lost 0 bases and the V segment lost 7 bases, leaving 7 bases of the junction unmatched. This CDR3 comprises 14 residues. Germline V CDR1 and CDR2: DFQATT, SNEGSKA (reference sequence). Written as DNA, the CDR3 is TGCAGTGTAAAAAGCGGGGCAAGCACAGATACGCAGTATTTT. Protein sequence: CSVKSGASTDTQYF.

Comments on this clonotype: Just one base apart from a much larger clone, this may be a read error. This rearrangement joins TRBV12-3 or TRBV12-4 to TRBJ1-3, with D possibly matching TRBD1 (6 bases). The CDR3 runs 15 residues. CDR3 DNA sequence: TGTGCCAGCATTTTAAGAGGGGGAACTGGAAACACCATATATTTT. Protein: CASILRGGTGNTIYF.

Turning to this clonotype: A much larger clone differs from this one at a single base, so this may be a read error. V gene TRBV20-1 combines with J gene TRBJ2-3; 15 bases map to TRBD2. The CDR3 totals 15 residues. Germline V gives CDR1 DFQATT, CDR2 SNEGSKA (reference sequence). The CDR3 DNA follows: TGCACTGCTAGAGGACTAGCGGGGGGGAAAGATACGCAGTATTTT. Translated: CTARGLAGGKDTQYF.

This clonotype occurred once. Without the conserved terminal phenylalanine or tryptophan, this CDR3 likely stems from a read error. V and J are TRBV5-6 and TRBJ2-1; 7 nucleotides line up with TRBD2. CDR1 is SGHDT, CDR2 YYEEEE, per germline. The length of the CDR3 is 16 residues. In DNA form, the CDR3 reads TGTGCCGGCAGCTTGATCGCTAGCGGAGACTACAATGAGCAGTTCCTC. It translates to CAGSLIASGDYNEQFL.

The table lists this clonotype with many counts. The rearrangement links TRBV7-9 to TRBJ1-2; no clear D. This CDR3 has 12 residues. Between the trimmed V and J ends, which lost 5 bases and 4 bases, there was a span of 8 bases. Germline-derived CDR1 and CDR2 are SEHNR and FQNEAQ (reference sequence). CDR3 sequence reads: CASSDGTYGYTF. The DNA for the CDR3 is TGTGCCAGCAGCGACGGCACCTATGGCTACACCTTC.

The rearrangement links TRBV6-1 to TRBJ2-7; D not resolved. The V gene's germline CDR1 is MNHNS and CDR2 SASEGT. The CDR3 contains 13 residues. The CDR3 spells CTSMRHGFNEQYV. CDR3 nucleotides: TGTACCAGCATGCGACATGGGTTCAACGAGCAGTACGTC.

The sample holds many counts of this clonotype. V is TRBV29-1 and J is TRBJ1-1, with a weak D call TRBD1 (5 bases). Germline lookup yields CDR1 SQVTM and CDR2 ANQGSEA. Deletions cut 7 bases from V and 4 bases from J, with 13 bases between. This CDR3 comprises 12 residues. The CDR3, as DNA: TGCAGCGCCTCTTGGGACCTCACTGAAGCTTTCTTT. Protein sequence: CSASWDLTEAFF.

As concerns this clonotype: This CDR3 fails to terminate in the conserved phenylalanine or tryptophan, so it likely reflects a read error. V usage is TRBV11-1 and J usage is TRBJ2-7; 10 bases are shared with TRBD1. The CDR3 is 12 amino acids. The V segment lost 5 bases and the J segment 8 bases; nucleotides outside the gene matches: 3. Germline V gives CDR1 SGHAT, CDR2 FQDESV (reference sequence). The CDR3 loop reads CASSGQGGKQYL. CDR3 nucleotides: TGTGCCAGCAGCGGACAGGGGGGCAAGCAGTACCTC.

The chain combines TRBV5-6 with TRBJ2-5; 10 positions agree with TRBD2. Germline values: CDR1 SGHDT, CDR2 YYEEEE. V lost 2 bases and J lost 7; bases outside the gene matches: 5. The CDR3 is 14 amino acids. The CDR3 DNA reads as TGTGCCAGCAGCTTCCCGGAGCGGGGGGGGACCCAGTACTTC. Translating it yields CASSFPERGGTQYF.